This TCR beta chain is drawn from a study of T cell changes during pregnancy in multiple sclerosis. The V gene end was trimmed by 5 bases and the J gene end by 2 bases; junction bases not matched to a gene: 17. The CDR3 sequence is 18 residues long. Germline lookup yields CDR1 SEHNR and CDR2 FQNEAQ (reference sequence). The table came from immunoSEQ multiplex PCR; TCRdb's copy has only in-frame clones and leaves some out. This sample has approximately 46,000 clones, with almost 90% found just once. This clone came up once. Here the sequenced sample was peripheral blood, taken after pregnancy. The gene calls are TRBV7-9 and TRBJ2-7; 8 bases match TRBD1. This TCR came from a female donor in good health, enrolled as a control in a pregnancy study. DNA of the CDR3: TGTGCCAGCAGCCTTATCAGGGACAGGCTTTATTTCCCCTACGAGCAGTACTTC. Its translation: CASSLIRDRLYFPYEQYF.